The 29 T cell receptor beta chains reported below all come from one sample, sequenced in a study of OX40 agonist ivuxolimab in advanced cancers. Profiled with immunoSEQ multiplex PCR; TCRdb holds only in-frame clones, not every one. The sample carries approximately 38,000 clones, 75% to 90% recorded once. Here the sequenced sample was CD4+ or CD8+ T cells sorted from blood, taken in a trial of the OX40 agonist ivuxolimab. The receptor set was obtained from an adult with an advanced solid tumor such as melanoma, head and neck, liver or kidney cancer.

J is TRBJ1-4 and V is TRBV11-2; 7 nucleotides agree with TRBD1. Unmatched junction bases numbered 4, after V lost 2 bases and J lost 4 bases. There are 15 residues in the CDR3. The germline gives CDR1 SGHAT, CDR2 FQNNGV. CDR3 sequence reads: CASSLTGQYNEKLFF. In nucleotides, the CDR3 is TGTGCCAGCAGCTTAACGGGACAGTATAATGAAAAACTGTTTTTT.

The chain links TRBV2 to TRBJ2-3; no reliable D call. V shed 3 bases and J shed 0 bases, with 16 bases lying between them. The CDR3 extends over 17 amino acids. Germline V gives CDR1 SNHLY, CDR2 FYNNEI. The CDR3: CASSEGRRYFSTDTQYF. The DNA of the CDR3 is TGTGCCAGCAGTGAGGGTAGGAGATACTTTAGCACAGATACGCAGTATTTT.

This rearrangement joins TRBV5-1 to TRBJ1-5, with 9 nucleotides matching TRBD1. CDR1 and CDR2 from the germline V gene are SGHRS and YFSETQ. V trimming: 5 bases; J trimming: 4 bases; junction bases outside the gene matches: 7. The CDR3 spans 15 residues. Here the CDR3 reads CASSLGQGPNQPQHF. CDR3 DNA: TGCGCCAGCAGTTTAGGACAGGGGCCTAATCAGCCCCAGCATTTT.

The V gene is TRBV4-2, the J gene TRBJ1-2, with D perhaps TRBD1 (6 bases). Trimming took off 0 bases at V and 5 bases at J, with 16 bases between the two ends. Germline V gene lookup returns CDR1 LGHNA and CDR2 YNFKEQ. This CDR3 comprises 16 residues. Written as DNA, the CDR3 is TGTGCCAGCAGCCAAGATCGAAGGGGAACAGGGTATGGCTACACCTTC. Its protein is CASSQDRRGTGYGYTF.

The CDR3 loop is CASSVEFRFAGELFF. CDR3 sequence (DNA): TGTGCCAGCAGCGTAGAGTTTAGGTTCGCCGGGGAGCTGTTTTTT. J is TRBJ2-2 and V is TRBV9; D is unclear. CDR1 is SGDLS, CDR2 YYNGEE, per germline. The length of the CDR3 is 15 residues. V was clipped by 0 bases and J by 6 bases, with 12 bases between them.

The chain has TRBV7-9 and TRBJ2-1; a possible D gene is TRBD1 (6 bases). The V end was cut by 5 bases, the J end by 8 bases, with 10 bases between. CDR1 is SEHNR and CDR2 is FQNEAQ in the germline V gene (reference sequence). This CDR3 has 12 amino acids. The CDR3 coding sequence is TGTGCCAGCAGCCCAGGGGTCGATGAGCAGTTCTTC. It translates to CASSPGVDEQFF. The whole variable domain, filled in from reference TRBV7-9 and TRBJ2-1, reads DTGVSQNPRHKITKRGQNVTFRCDPISEHNRLYWYRQTLGQGPEFLTYFQNEAQLEKSRLLSDRFSAERPKGSFSTLEIQRTEQGDSAMYLCASSPGVDEQFFGPGTRLTVL.

The rearrangement joins TRBV28 to TRBJ1-5, with 8 bases identical to TRBD1. The germline gives CDR1 MDHEN, CDR2 SYDVKM. The junction had 3 bases not matched to a gene; V was cut back by 4 bases and J by 4 bases. The CDR3 contains 14 residues. Here the CDR3 reads CASSSGQGNQPQHF. CDR3 in DNA: TGTGCCAGCAGTTCCGGACAGGGAAATCAGCCCCAGCATTTT.

The CDR3 DNA follows: TGTGCCACCAGCAGAGATGGGAGGAGTGGTTCACCCCTCCACTTT. Protein product: CATSRDGRSGSPLHF. The chain links TRBV15 to TRBJ1-6; D is uncertain. Per the germline V gene, CDR1 is LNHNV and CDR2 is YYDKDF (reference sequence). There are 15 residues in the CDR3. V dropped 0 bases and J dropped 9 bases, with 12 bases sitting between them.

This rearrangement joins TRBV6-1 to TRBJ2-7; 8 positions match TRBD1. Per the germline V gene, CDR1 is MNHNS and CDR2 is SASEGT. This CDR3 contains 13 residues. V lost 4 bases to trimming and J lost 6 bases; unmatched junction nucleotides: 5. This chain's CDR3 is CASSVIDRGEQYF. The CDR3 DNA sequence: TGTGCCAGCAGTGTGATAGACAGGGGCGAGCAGTACTTC.

This chain links TRBV29-1 with TRBJ2-1, with TRBD1 as a possible D gene (6 bases). CDR1 and CDR2 (germline): SQVTM, ANQGSEA. V was trimmed by 8 bases and J by 8 bases, leaving 19 bases between them. The CDR3 runs 13 residues. For the CDR3, the DNA is TGCAGCCCCCTAGGCCAGGGGACCGATGAGCAGTTCTTC. It codes for CSPLGQGTDEQFF.

This chain joins TRBV4-2 and TRBJ2-6; D remains ambiguous. The CDR3 is made up of 16 amino acids. Germline assignment: CDR1 LGHNA and CDR2 YNFKEQ. V was trimmed by 0 bases and J by 0 bases, leaving 6 bases between them. The CDR3 DNA is TGTGCCAGCAGCCAAGATTTCCGCTCTGGGGCCAACGTCCTGACTTTC. This sequence encodes CASSQDFRSGANVLTF.

The V call is TRBV11-2, the J call TRBJ2-7; perhaps TRBD2 as D (6 bases). The germline V gene has CDR1 SGHAT and CDR2 FQNNGV. V was clipped by 0 bases and J by 0 bases, with 9 bases between them. CDR3 length: 15 amino acids. CDR3 residues: CASSLEWGDSYEQYF. CDR3 sequence (DNA): TGTGCCAGCAGCTTAGAATGGGGGGACTCCTACGAGCAGTACTTC.

The sample holds one count of this clone. V usage is TRBV7-8 and J usage is TRBJ1-4, with D possibly TRBD1 on 6 matching bases. The CDR3 contains 16 residues. Trimming shortened V by 5 bases and J by 9 bases, and 22 bases separated the two germline ends. In germline, CDR1 is SGHVS, CDR2 FQNEAQ. The CDR3, as DNA: TGTGCCAGCAGCGTCGAACAGGGCCGTCTATACAAAAAACTGTTTTTT. This codes for CASSVEQGRLYKKLFF.

The chain employs TRBV6-1 and TRBJ2-3; D perhaps matches TRBD1 (6 bases). Germline V lookup: CDR1 MNHNS, CDR2 SASEGT. Trimming pared 3 bases from V and 0 bases from J, leaving 7 bases between. This CDR3 has 14 amino acids. This chain's CDR3 is CASSDRGSTDTQYF. The CDR3 bases are TGTGCCAGCAGTGACAGGGGTAGCACAGATACGCAGTATTTT.

The chain is built from TRBV5-1 and TRBJ2-5, with 8 nucleotides matching TRBD1. The CDR3 is 14 amino acids. Germline lookup yields CDR1 SGHRS and CDR2 YFSETQ. The V and J ends lost 5 bases and 5 bases, in that order; junction bases with no gene match: 8. CDR3 amino acids: CASSHGQGYETQYF. The CDR3 coding sequence is TGCGCCAGCAGTCATGGACAGGGCTATGAGACCCAGTACTTC.

CDR3 region: CSVQDGQFNQPQHF. CDR3 coding DNA: TGCAGCGTTCAGGACGGACAGTTCAATCAGCCCCAGCATTTT. The J gene is TRBJ1-5, the V gene TRBV29-1; weak D call: TRBD1 (6 bases). V was trimmed by 5 bases and J by 3 bases, leaving 14 bases between them. The CDR3 has 14 amino acids. From germline, CDR1 is SQVTM and CDR2 ANQGSEA.

This clone was recorded a few times. The rearrangement joins TRBV27 to TRBJ1-1, with D perhaps TRBD1 (5 bases). Looked up from germline, CDR1 is MNHEY and CDR2 is SMNVEV (reference sequence). V was shortened by 7 bases and J by 1 base, with 13 bases between the two germline ends. The CDR3 has 14 residues. In nucleotides, the CDR3 is TGTGCCAGCATCCAGGGAGGTAAGAACACTGAAGCTTTCTTT. Protein sequence: CASIQGGKNTEAFF.

The chain joins TRBV2 to TRBJ1-6; maybe TRBD1 (5 bases). CDR1 is SNHLY, CDR2 FYNNEI, per germline. V lost 6 bases to trimming and J lost 11 bases, with 11 bases between them. This CDR3 comprises 12 residues. The CDR3 DNA follows: TGTGCCAGCAGGGGGGGGGTTCCACCCCTCCACTTT. Translated, it gives CASRGGVPPLHF. Full variable domain (remainder filled in from reference TRBV2 and TRBJ1-6): EPEVTQTPSHQVTQMGQEVILRCVPISNHLYFYWYRQILGQKVEFLVSFYNNEISEKSEIFDDQFSVERPDGSNFTLKIRSTKLEDSAMYFCASRGGVPPLHFGNGTRLTVT.

V and J are TRBV18 and TRBJ2-1; TRBD1 agrees at 7 bases. V gave up 1 base and J gave up 7 bases; unmatched junction bases: 1. Germline values: CDR1 KGHSH, CDR2 LQKENI. The CDR3 is 13 amino acids. CDR3 in DNA: TGTGCCAGCTCACCACAGGGGGCAAATGAGCAGTTCTTC. The encoded protein is CASSPQGANEQFF.

The chain is built from TRBV2 and TRBJ2-3, with 7 nucleotides matching TRBD2. Germline lookup yields CDR1 SNHLY and CDR2 FYNNEI. Germline trimming cut 7 bases from V and 5 bases from J; bases unmatched to any gene: 6. The length of the CDR3 is 13 residues. In DNA, the CDR3 is TGTGCCAGCAATGGCGGGGAGGGAGATACGCAGTATTTT. It is translated as CASNGGEGDTQYF.

V gene TRBV10-2 combines with J gene TRBJ2-5; D not certain. This CDR3 comprises 13 residues. Germline-derived CDR1 and CDR2 are WSHSY and SAAADI. Between the trimmed V and J ends, which lost 6 bases and 0 bases, there was a span of 8 bases. The CDR3 DNA follows: TGCGCCAGCAGACACCAGAACCAAGAGACCCAGTACTTC. Amino acids: CASRHQNQETQYF.

This clone was found a few times. The gene calls are TRBV6-5 and TRBJ2-2; possible D gene TRBD1, 6 bases. The V end was cut by 2 bases, the J end by 4 bases, with 11 bases between. The CDR3 is 15 residues long. CDR1 and CDR2 from the germline V gene are MNHEY and SVGAGI. The CDR3 protein is CASSYGQSSTGELFF. CDR3 nucleotides: TGTGCCAGCAGTTACGGACAGTCGAGCACCGGGGAGCTGTTTTTT.

This sequence joins TRBV13 and TRBJ2-1; 8 bases match TRBD1. The V segment lost 5 bases and the J segment 8 bases; nucleotides outside the gene matches: 14. CDR3 length: 16 amino acids. Germline V gene data show CDR1 as PRHDT and CDR2 as FYEKMQ (reference sequence). The DNA of the CDR3 is TGTGCCAGCAGCCCTAAAGGACAGGGAAAAGTCGATGAGCAGTTCTTC. It is translated as CASSPKGQGKVDEQFF.

V gene TRBV9 combines with J gene TRBJ2-1; possibly TRBD2 for D (5 bases). CDR1 and CDR2 (germline): SGDLS, YYNGEE. This CDR3 is 15 amino acids long. V was cut by 0 bases and J by 9 bases, with 16 bases left in between. The CDR3 nucleotides read TGTGCCAGCAGCGTAGTGGGCGGGCCCACCGGTGAGCAGTTCTTC. The encoded protein is CASSVVGGPTGEQFF.

The chain recombines TRBV5-1 with TRBJ1-1; 7 nucleotides line up with TRBD1. There are 13 residues in the CDR3. V was pared by 4 bases and J by 7 bases, with 7 bases of the junction left unmatched. The germline gives CDR1 SGHRS, CDR2 YFSETQ. The CDR3 bases are TGCGCCAGCAGCCTAAGACAGGGTGATGAAGCTTTCTTT. Protein sequence: CASSLRQGDEAFF. The whole variable domain, filled in from reference TRBV5-1 and TRBJ1-1, reads KAGVTQTPRYLIKTRGQQVTLSCSPISGHRSVSWYQQTPGQGLQFLFEYFSETQRNKGNFPGRFSGRQFSNSRSEMNVSTLELGDSALYLCASSLRQGDEAFFGQGTRLTVV.

By share, this clone counts as hyperexpanded (1% or more). This rearrangement joins TRBV7-3 to TRBJ2-2; the D is unclear. V shed 5 bases and J shed 4 bases, with 20 bases lying between them. This CDR3 is 17 amino acids long. Germline CDR1 and CDR2: SGHTA and FQGTGA. Here the CDR3 reads CASSPDGPTGATGELFF. The CDR3 bases are TGTGCCAGCAGCCCGGACGGGCCTACTGGAGCCACCGGGGAGCTGTTTTTT.

This chain joins TRBV28 and TRBJ2-1, with D possibly being TRBD2 (5 bases). Germline V gene data show CDR1 as MDHEN and CDR2 as SYDVKM. The CDR3 is made up of 16 amino acids. Trimming shortened V by 7 bases and J by 1 base, and 17 bases separated the two germline ends. CDR3 region: CASKGNGVRSYNEQFF. CDR3 bases: TGTGCCAGCAAGGGAAACGGGGTGAGGTCCTACAATGAGCAGTTCTTC.

The chain couples TRBV7-9 to TRBJ2-2; D is ambiguous. CDR3 length: 12 amino acids. The germline V gene encodes CDR1 SEHNR and CDR2 FQNEAQ (reference sequence). V was cut by 10 bases and J by 7 bases, with 13 bases left in between. Here the CDR3 reads CATRVRIGELFF. The CDR3 DNA reads as TGTGCCACCCGGGTTAGAATCGGGGAGCTGTTTTTT. The complete variable domain, with remaining parts taken from reference TRBV7-9 and TRBJ2-2, reads DTGVSQNPRHKITKRGQNVTFRCDPISEHNRLYWYRQTLGQGPEFLTYFQNEAQLEKSRLLSDRFSAERPKGSFSTLEIQRTEQGDSAMYLCATRVRIGELFFGEGSRLTVL.

J is TRBJ1-5 and V is TRBV6-1; possible D gene TRBD1, 5 bases. Germline CDR1 MNHNS, CDR2 SASEGT. There are 15 residues in the CDR3. Trimming left V 0 bases short and J 6 bases short, with 12 bases between. The CDR3 loop is CASSEAIGGVQPQHF. In nucleotides, the CDR3 is TGTGCCAGCAGTGAAGCGATTGGGGGGGTTCAGCCCCAGCATTTT.